This is a list of T cell receptor beta chains from one sample in a study of memory CD4+ T cells and cytomegalovirus serostatus. Generated by immunoSEQ multiplex PCR, the TCRdb table keeps only in-frame clones and is missing some. The table shows approximately 61,000 clones, with about 78% occurring only once. The source material was memory CD4+ T cells from blood. These receptors originate from an adult in good health and CMV-seronegative. Some clones in this sample may be carry-over from other donors' samples. Both conserved end residues are part of each CDR3. The D gene is left open where the match is weak. Part of the rows lack a size; the others show once, few, many or a class for expanded clones.

.,once,TRBV4-2,TRBJ2-6,CASSQAPEISGANVLTF,TGTGCCAGCAGCCAAGCCCCAGAGATCTCTGGGGCCAACGTCCTGACTTTC
.,.,TRBV7-8,TRBJ1-5,CASSQDGLSNQPQHF,TGTGCCAGCAGCCAGGATGGCCTTAGCAATCAGCCCCAGCATTTT
.,few,TRBV5-1,TRBJ1-2,CASSLDSGDGYTF,TGCGCCAGCAGCTTGGATTCCGGGGATGGCTACACCTTC
TRBD1,once,TRBV4-3,TRBJ1-1,CASSQEGTGGLETEAFF,TGCGCCAGCAGCCAAGAAGGTACAGGGGGGCTCGAGACTGAAGCTTTCTTT
.,.,TRBV2,TRBJ2-1,CASSIAESSNEQFF,TGTGCCAGCAGTATAGCGGAGTCCTCCAATGAGCAGTTCTTC
.,.,TRBV5-1,TRBJ1-1,CASGDTENTEAFF,TGCGCCAGCGGTGACACGGAGAACACTGAAGCTTTCTTT
.,.,TRBV5-6,TRBJ1-6,CASSPTGGGRNSPLHF,TGTGCCAGCAGCCCCACGGGCGGAGGGAGGAATTCACCCCTCCACTTT
.,.,TRBV5-1,TRBJ2-5,CASSAVLETQYF,TGCGCCAGCAGCGCGGTTTTGGAGACCCAGTACTTC
.,.,TRBV28,TRBJ1-3,CASSLGVRSGNTIYF,TGTGCCAGCAGTTTAGGGGTACGCTCTGGAAACACCATATATTTT
.,few,TRBV6-5,TRBJ2-3,CASSWSGTMNTQYF,TGTGCCAGCAGTTGGAGTGGGACGATGAATACGCAGTATTTT
.,.,TRBV5-1,TRBJ2-6,CASSPRTAESSGANVLTF,TGCGCCAGCAGCCCTAGGACAGCGGAAAGCTCTGGGGCCAACGTCCTGACTTTC
TRBD1,.,TRBV5-1,TRBJ1-1,CASSLRTGSNTEAFF,TGCGCCAGCAGCTTAAGGACAGGGAGTAACACTGAAGCTTTCTTT
.,.,TRBV6-1,TRBJ2-3,CASSGGLDSFPASTDTQYF,TGTGCCAGCAGTGGGGGGCTAGACTCTTTCCCCGCTAGCACAGATACGCAGTATTTT
.,.,TRBV7-8,TRBJ1-1,CASSLSKLWAFF,TGTGCCAGCAGCTTGAGTAAACTGTGGGCTTTCTTT
.,.,TRBV7-8,TRBJ1-5,CASSLSGDQPQHF,TGTGCCAGCAGCTTATCAGGGGATCAGCCCCAGCATTTT
.,.,TRBV4-3,TRBJ2-5,CASSQDVSAAQYF,TGCGCCAGCAGCCAAGATGTCTCCGCCGCCCAGTACTTC
.,few,TRBV30,TRBJ1-2,CAWSVRGGYGYTF,TGTGCCTGGAGTGTCAGGGGTGGCTATGGCTACACCTTC
TRBD1,.,TRBV6-4,TRBJ2-7,CASRTGTGAYEQYF,TGTGCCAGCAGGACCGGGACAGGGGCCTACGAGCAGTACTTC